The 9 T cell receptor beta chains listed next were all sequenced from one sample in a study of OX40 agonist ivuxolimab in advanced cancers. The assay was immunoSEQ multiplex PCR, and TCRdb's table has in-frame clones only and misses some. The sample lists 75,000 to 100,000 clones, 90% to 95% occurring once. The starting material was CD4+ or CD8+ T cells sorted from blood, obtained in a trial of the OX40 agonist ivuxolimab. The receptors here all came from an adult with an advanced solid tumor such as melanoma, head and neck, liver or kidney cancer.

As regards this clone: In the same sample, other DNA sequences code for this CDR3. V gene TRBV9 combines with J gene TRBJ1-2, with 8 bases fitting TRBD1. The trim removed 0 bases at V and 2 bases at J, leaving 0 bases unmatched. The CDR3 runs to 14 residues. Germline V gene lookup returns CDR1 SGDLS and CDR2 YYNGEE. CDR3 residues: CASSVGQGNYGYTF. The CDR3 DNA sequence: TGTGCCAGCAGCGTAGGACAGGGGAACTATGGCTACACCTTC.

This chain connects TRBV9 to TRBJ1-5; tentatively, D is TRBD1 (6 bases). Germline loops: CDR1 SGDLS, CDR2 YYNGEE. This CDR3 region has 14 residues. Trimming shortened V by 10 bases and J by 6 bases, and 20 bases separated the two germline ends. The CDR3: CASSRGAGGQPQHF. The DNA of the CDR3 is TGTGCCTCCTCAAGGGGGGCAGGAGGTCAGCCCCAGCATTTT.

The V call is TRBV7-9, the J call TRBJ2-7; a possible D gene is TRBD2 (6 bases). Germline CDR1 reads SEHNR; CDR2 reads FQNEAQ (reference sequence). The ends were cut back, 0 bases at V and 6 bases at J, with 12 bases in the middle. This CDR3 has 14 amino acids. CDR3 loop: CASSLASLGGEQYF. Here the CDR3 DNA reads TGTGCCAGCAGCTTAGCGTCTCTCGGGGGCGAGCAGTACTTC.

This clone was observed a handful of times. V usage is TRBV19 and J usage is TRBJ2-7; TRBD2 matches 12 bases. This CDR3 contains 15 residues. Germline CDR1 reads LNHDA; CDR2 reads SQIVND (reference sequence). J gave up 2 bases and V 4 bases, and 3 bases lay outside the gene matches. CDR3 amino acids: CASSTLAGGPYEQYF. The CDR3 coding sequence is TGTGCCAGTAGTACGCTAGCGGGAGGGCCCTACGAGCAGTACTTC.

The chain recombines TRBV2 with TRBJ2-2; D not resolved. Germline V CDR1 and CDR2: SNHLY, FYNNEI. V lost 8 bases to trimming and J lost 5 bases, with 9 bases between them. This CDR3 has 12 residues. As DNA, the CDR3 is TGTGCCAGCGGCTCGTGGACCGGGGAGCTGTTTTTT. It yields the protein CASGSWTGELFF.

This clone showed up just once. The V call is TRBV6-5, the J call TRBJ2-1; a possible D gene is TRBD1 (5 bases). Germline-derived CDR1 and CDR2 are MNHEY and SVGAGI. The ends were cut back, 8 bases at V and 4 bases at J, with 12 bases in the middle. CDR3 size: 13 residues. The chain's CDR3 is CASLLQGYNEQFF. The CDR3 DNA sequence: TGTGCCAGCTTGTTGCAGGGATACAATGAGCAGTTCTTC.

The chain recombines TRBV5-4 with TRBJ2-3; TRBD2 agrees at 7 bases. V shed 4 bases, J shed 2 bases, and the junction held 4 bases outside the gene matches. CDR1 and CDR2 from the germline V gene are SGHNT and YYREEE (reference sequence). The CDR3 runs 14 residues. CDR3 loop: CASSISGSTDTQYF. CDR3 sequence (DNA): TGTGCCAGCAGCATTAGCGGGTCCACAGATACGCAGTATTTT.

The chain couples TRBV6-5 to TRBJ1-1, with D uncertain. CDR1 is MNHEY and CDR2 is SVGAGI in the germline V gene. The CDR3 is 14 residues long. V lost 6 bases, J lost 1 base, and 12 bases lay in between. CDR3 bases: TGTGCCAGCAGGCCGGGTTCCGGGAACACTGAAGCTTTCTTT. It codes for CASRPGSGNTEAFF.

V gene TRBV9 combines with J gene TRBJ2-1; possibly TRBD1 for D (6 bases). CDR1 and CDR2 from the germline V gene are SGDLS and YYNGEE. The CDR3 covers 15 residues. Trimming stripped 0 bases from V and 4 bases from J, with 11 bases between. CDR3 amino acids: CASSVAGDMYNEQFF. The CDR3 bases are TGTGCCAGCAGCGTAGCTGGGGACATGTACAATGAGCAGTTCTTC.